This T cell receptor (beta chain) was retrieved from a study of early T cells in non-severe SARS-CoV-2 infection. CDR3 length equals 13 residues. Trimming cost V 7 bases and J 7 bases; bases outside gene matches: 6. Germline values: CDR1 MNHNY, CDR2 SVGAGI (reference sequence). TCRdb re-derived calls from the 5' RACE reads in MiXCR, one entry per CDR3 protein. This sample has under 65,000 distinct CDR3 sequences, with roughly 12% found just once. The source is an adult who was a healthcare worker with PCR-confirmed SARS-CoV-2 infection or an uninfected control (not recorded which). This chain links TRBV6-6 with TRBJ2-2; the match to TRBD1 covers 7 bases. The material sequenced was whole blood. CDR3 nucleotides: TGTGCCAGCACCCACAGGGGAATCGGGGAGCTGTTTTTT. Protein sequence: CASTHRGIGELFF.